Listed below are T cell receptor beta chains from one sample, sequenced in a study of T-cell memory formation after mild COVID-19. MiXCR, run by TCRdb on the 5' RACE reads, gives a single entry per CDR3 protein. Among approximately 260,000 distinct CDR3 sequences listed, over 15% were seen once. The material sequenced was PBMCs or a T cell subset sorted from them (not recorded which). These receptors came from a man younger than 30 who had mild COVID-19 (a few samples of this study predate the infection). Cell type and time point are not known. Each CDR3 is given with its conserved first and last residue. Each record gives: clone size, J gene, V gene, CDR3 protein. Clone size, where shown, is once, few, many, or a class for clones that have expanded.

NA | TRBJ1-5 | TRBV7-8 | CASSSTGRNQPQHF
NA | TRBJ2-5 | TRBV29-1 | CSALTGATQYF
NA | TRBJ1-3 | TRBV7-6 | CASSQGGVDNGNTIYF
many | TRBJ2-2 | TRBV4-3 | CASSQRAANTGELFF
NA | TRBJ1-1 | TRBV24-1 | CATSMGRTEAFF
many | TRBJ2-7 | TRBV27 | CASSLGTSGVYEQYF
few | TRBJ1-1 | TRBV20-1 | CSAYAARGLNTEAFF
few | TRBJ1-2 | TRBV7-9 | CASSLGEGRETYGYTF
few | TRBJ1-1 | TRBV5-6 | CASSLSPRTATEAFF
few | TRBJ1-1 | TRBV30 | CAWDRDRNNPEAFF
NA | TRBJ1-1 | TRBV5-1 | CASKTQGTNTEAFF
many | TRBJ2-3 | TRBV24-1 | CATSDRGTQYF
few | TRBJ1-6 | TRBV20-1 | CSAQDRVGSPLHF
NA | TRBJ2-5 | TRBV20-1 | CSAPSGAQETQYF
NA | TRBJ1-4 | TRBV11-2 | CASRESQGPYNEKLFF
many | TRBJ2-5 | TRBV28 | CASSPSGPHQYF
few | TRBJ1-6 | TRBV4-1 | CASSQGQGRTRHSPLHF
few | TRBJ2-4 | TRBV29-1 | CSVGEGAGKNIQYF
NA | TRBJ2-3 | TRBV11-2 | CASSLITATADTQYF
NA | TRBJ1-1 | TRBV7-9 | CASSSPGSEAFF